These T cell receptor beta chains were read from a single sample in a study of blood T cells in healthy people across ages. TCRdb reprocessed the 5' RACE reads with MiXCR, giving one entry per CDR3 protein. The data contain fewer than 950,000 distinct CDR3 sequences, 50% to 65% of them singletons. Sequenced sample: blood. These receptors were taken from a man at least 80 years old in good health. The CDR3 runs from the conserved cysteine through the conserved F or W. D genes are given only for firm matches. Expanded clones are given a class, and other clones once, few, many or no size at all.

abundance: NA; j_gene: TRBJ2-7; v_gene: TRBV20-1; d_gene: NA; CDR3nt: TGCAGTGCCCCCCCCCGGCTCGTAGATCCCTACGAGCAGTACTTC; CDR3aa: CSAPPRLVDPYEQYF
abundance: NA; j_gene: TRBJ2-3; v_gene: TRBV27; d_gene: NA; CDR3nt: TGTGCCAGCAGTTCCCGACTAGTTTCGGATACGCAGTATTTT; CDR3aa: CASSSRLVSDTQYF
abundance: NA; j_gene: TRBJ2-1; v_gene: TRBV4-1; d_gene: TRBD2; CDR3nt: TGCGCCAGCAGCCAAGTAGCGGGGTCCTACAATGAGCAGTTCTTC; CDR3aa: CASSQVAGSYNEQFF
abundance: NA; j_gene: TRBJ1-4; v_gene: TRBV4-2; d_gene: NA; CDR3nt: TGTGCCAGCAGCCCCCGCGCTAATTTAAAACTGTTTTTT; CDR3aa: CASSPRANLKLFF
abundance: NA; j_gene: TRBJ2-5; v_gene: TRBV21-1; d_gene: NA; CDR3nt: TGTGCCAGCAATACTAGCGGAAAGACACAAGAGACCCAGTACTTC; CDR3aa: CASNTSGKTQETQYF
abundance: NA; j_gene: TRBJ2-5; v_gene: TRBV20-1; d_gene: TRBD2; CDR3nt: TGCAGTGCCAAAGGACTAGCGGGGTTGGGGCAGTACTTC; CDR3aa: CSAKGLAGLGQYF
abundance: NA; j_gene: TRBJ2-7; v_gene: TRBV27; d_gene: TRBD2; CDR3nt: TGTGCCAGCAGTTCGACGGGACTAGCGGGAAACTACGAGCAGTACTTC; CDR3aa: CASSSTGLAGNYEQYF
abundance: NA; j_gene: TRBJ2-5; v_gene: TRBV7-2; d_gene: NA; CDR3nt: TGTGCCAGCAGCTTAGGCGGGCAGGCGACGAAGACCCAGTACTTC; CDR3aa: CASSLGGQATKTQYF
abundance: NA; j_gene: TRBJ1-1; v_gene: TRBV7-6; d_gene: NA; CDR3nt: TGTGCCAGCACATTGGGAGGGGGGAACACTGAAGCTTTCTTT; CDR3aa: CASTLGGGNTEAFF
abundance: NA; j_gene: TRBJ2-1; v_gene: TRBV2; d_gene: NA; CDR3nt: TGTGCCAGCTGGAGAGGAGAAGGAGGGTCCTACAATGAGCAGTTCTTC; CDR3aa: CASWRGEGGSYNEQFF
abundance: NA; j_gene: TRBJ2-3; v_gene: TRBV7-2; d_gene: TRBD2; CDR3nt: TGTGCCAGCAGCGACGGGACTAGCGGCCCCACAGATACGCAGTATTTT; CDR3aa: CASSDGTSGPTDTQYF
abundance: NA; j_gene: TRBJ2-3; v_gene: TRBV14; d_gene: NA; CDR3nt: TGTGCCAGCAGCCAGAGGGGCCCTAGCACAGATACGCAGTATTTT; CDR3aa: CASSQRGPSTDTQYF
abundance: NA; j_gene: TRBJ1-6; v_gene: TRBV2; d_gene: NA; CDR3nt: TGTGCCAGCAGTGAAAGGGTTTCCCAGGGAAGCTATAATTCACCCCTCCACTTT; CDR3aa: CASSERVSQGSYNSPLHF
abundance: NA; j_gene: TRBJ1-1; v_gene: TRBV27; d_gene: TRBD1; CDR3nt: TGTGCCAGCAGTCCCCGGGACAGGGGGAAGAACACTGAAGCTTTCTTT; CDR3aa: CASSPRDRGKNTEAFF
abundance: few; j_gene: TRBJ2-7; v_gene: TRBV11-2; d_gene: TRBD2; CDR3nt: TGTGCCAGCAGCGTTAGTGGACTAGCGGGAGCCTACGAGCAGTACTTC; CDR3aa: CASSVSGLAGAYEQYF
abundance: NA; j_gene: TRBJ2-7; v_gene: TRBV2; d_gene: NA; CDR3nt: TGTGCCAGCAGTGGTGGAGCGGCCGATTCCTACGAGCAGTACTTC; CDR3aa: CASSGGAADSYEQYF
abundance: NA; j_gene: TRBJ1-4; v_gene: TRBV13; d_gene: TRBD1; CDR3nt: TGTGCCAGCAGCTTTGGACCTCCGGGACAGGGAAATGAAAAACTGTTTTTT; CDR3aa: CASSFGPPGQGNEKLFF
abundance: few; j_gene: TRBJ2-7; v_gene: TRBV5-1; d_gene: NA; CDR3nt: TGCGCCAGCAGCTTGACTGGACATCCAACCTACGAGCAGTACTTC; CDR3aa: CASSLTGHPTYEQYF
abundance: NA; j_gene: TRBJ2-3; v_gene: TRBV7-9; d_gene: NA; CDR3nt: TGTGCCAGCAGCTTAATCTTAGATACGCAGTATTTT; CDR3aa: CASSLILDTQYF
abundance: many; j_gene: TRBJ2-1; v_gene: TRBV27; d_gene: NA; CDR3nt: TGTGCCAGCAGTTTAACTAGCTCCTCCTACAATGAGCAGTTCTTC; CDR3aa: CASSLTSSSYNEQFF
abundance: few; j_gene: TRBJ2-1; v_gene: TRBV7-9; d_gene: NA; CDR3nt: TGTGCCAGCAGCCCATCAGGGGGGAGTTATGAGCAGTTCTTC; CDR3aa: CASSPSGGSYEQFF
abundance: NA; j_gene: TRBJ2-5; v_gene: TRBV11-1; d_gene: NA; CDR3nt: TGTGCCAACAGCTTAGAGGCCAGCGAAGGAGAGACCCAGTACTTC; CDR3aa: CANSLEASEGETQYF
abundance: few; j_gene: TRBJ2-5; v_gene: TRBV2; d_gene: NA; CDR3nt: TGTGCCAGCAGTGGTTTTTTTGATTCAAGGGAGACCCAGTACTTC; CDR3aa: CASSGFFDSRETQYF
abundance: NA; j_gene: TRBJ2-1; v_gene: TRBV9; d_gene: NA; CDR3nt: TGTGCCAGCAGCAAGGGGGTTGACAATGAGCAGTTCTTC; CDR3aa: CASSKGVDNEQFF
abundance: NA; j_gene: TRBJ2-1; v_gene: TRBV20-1; d_gene: NA; CDR3nt: TGCAGTGCCGGACACTTTGAGCAGTTCTTC; CDR3aa: CSAGHFEQFF
abundance: NA; j_gene: TRBJ1-2; v_gene: TRBV27; d_gene: NA; CDR3nt: TGTGCCAGCAGCTCCCGGGGGGCGGGAGCCTATGGCTACACCTTC; CDR3aa: CASSSRGAGAYGYTF
abundance: NA; j_gene: TRBJ1-6; v_gene: TRBV2; d_gene: TRBD1; CDR3nt: TGTGCCAGCAATGACAGGGGCTCCTATAATTCACCCCTCCACTTT; CDR3aa: CASNDRGSYNSPLHF
abundance: NA; j_gene: TRBJ1-2; v_gene: TRBV6-1; d_gene: TRBD1; CDR3nt: TGTGCCAGCAGTGCTTCGCCGACAGGGGATCTTGGCTACACCTTC; CDR3aa: CASSASPTGDLGYTF
abundance: NA; j_gene: TRBJ2-5; v_gene: TRBV25-1; d_gene: NA; CDR3nt: TGTGCCAGCAGGGAATCCCCAGAGACCCAGTACTTC; CDR3aa: CASRESPETQYF
abundance: NA; j_gene: TRBJ2-1; v_gene: TRBV27; d_gene: NA; CDR3nt: TGTGCCAGCCTCAAAGGACAGCCCCGCTCCTACAATGAGCAGTTCTTC; CDR3aa: CASLKGQPRSYNEQFF